Listed here are 8 T cell receptor beta chains from one sample, sequenced in a study of T-cell reconstitution after alpha-beta-depleted transplantation in children. Preparing the TCRbeta library involved the use of unique molecular identifiers. TCRdb reanalysed the PCR reads using MiXCR and keeps one entry per CDR3 protein. Of hundreds of thousands of distinct CDR3 sequences listed, approximately 12% are singletons. Specimen: PBMCs, mostly from graft donor cells, collected 360 days after TCRalphabeta/CD19-depleted stem cell transplant. The receptors derive from a male patient younger than 18 who had a stem cell transplant for acute myeloid leukemia, so the T cells may come from the graft donor.

This clonotype was observed a few times. The V call is TRBV20-1, the J call TRBJ2-1; 8 nucleotides align to TRBD2. This CDR3 has 15 amino acids. Germline CDR1 reads DFQATT; CDR2 reads SNEGSKA (reference sequence). V dropped 2 bases and J dropped 0; count of bases not matched to a gene: 3. The CDR3 DNA sequence: TGCAGTGCTAGAAGACTAGCGAGCTCCTACAATGAGCAGTTCTTC. Translation gives CSARRLASSYNEQFF.

The chain combines TRBV6-5 with TRBJ1-5, with D unclear. Germline V gene data show CDR1 as MNHEY and CDR2 as SVGAGI. V was pared by 2 bases and J by 1 base, with 9 bases between. The CDR3 extends over 15 amino acids. DNA for the CDR3: TGTGCCAGCAGTTACCTGGGTAGGAGCAATCAGCCCCAGCATTTT. As protein: CASSYLGRSNQPQHF.

This clonotype was seen more than once but under ten times. The rearrangement uses TRBV28 and TRBJ2-7; D is ambiguous. Germline loops: CDR1 MDHEN, CDR2 SYDVKM. The CDR3 length is 11 residues. V lost 10 bases and J lost 9, with 16 bases in between. CDR3 bases: TGTGCCACCTACCGAACGGGTGGGCAGTACTTC. Protein sequence: CATYRTGGQYF.

The genes are TRBV7-2 and TRBJ1-5; a weak D match, TRBD1 (6 bases). The CDR3 consists of 16 residues. Germline lookup yields CDR1 SGHTA and CDR2 FQGNSA. V shed 1 base and J shed 0 bases, with 10 bases lying between them. The CDR3 DNA follows: TGTGCCAGCAGCTTAGGAGGCAGGGGTAGCAATCAGCCCCAGCATTTT. Its protein product is CASSLGGRGSNQPQHF.

Remarks on this clonotype: An end of the junction differs from the germline gene, which may be a read error. The chain employs TRBV7-7 and TRBJ2-2; D is perhaps TRBD2 (5 bases). CDR1 is SSHAT and CDR2 is FNYEAQ in the germline V gene (reference sequence). The CDR3 spans 14 residues. The DNA for the CDR3 is TGTGCTAGCAGCTTGGGCCCCCGGGGCGGGGAGCTGTTTTTT. It yields the protein CASSLGPRGGELFF.

The chain has TRBV28 and TRBJ2-5, with D maybe TRBD1 (5 bases). The CDR3 runs 13 residues. The germline V gene has CDR1 MDHEN and CDR2 SYDVKM. V shed 6 bases and J shed 5 bases, with 13 bases lying between them. This CDR3 is CASRRRGWETQYF. CDR3 coding DNA: TGTGCCAGCAGGAGAAGGGGCTGGGAGACCCAGTACTTC.

This chain connects TRBV20-1 to TRBJ2-3; D might be TRBD2 (5 bases). The CDR3 length is 16 residues. Germline V gene lookup returns CDR1 DFQATT and CDR2 SNEGSKA (reference sequence). The germline V and J ends were trimmed by 3 bases and 2 bases, with 18 bases remaining between them. For the CDR3, the DNA is TGCAGTGCTAGTAAGTCTAGCAAGGCCCTCACAGATACGCAGTATTTT. Amino acids: CSASKSSKALTDTQYF.

The sample holds many counts of this clonotype. The J gene is TRBJ2-5, the V gene TRBV7-2, with TRBD2 as a possible D gene (6 bases). Deletions cut 1 base from V and 1 base from J, with 16 bases between. Germline values: CDR1 SGHTA, CDR2 FQGNSA. The CDR3 runs 17 residues. The CDR3 sequence: CASSLGRGIKGQETQYF. DNA for the CDR3: TGTGCCAGCAGCTTAGGTCGGGGGATAAAGGGCCAAGAGACCCAGTACTTC.